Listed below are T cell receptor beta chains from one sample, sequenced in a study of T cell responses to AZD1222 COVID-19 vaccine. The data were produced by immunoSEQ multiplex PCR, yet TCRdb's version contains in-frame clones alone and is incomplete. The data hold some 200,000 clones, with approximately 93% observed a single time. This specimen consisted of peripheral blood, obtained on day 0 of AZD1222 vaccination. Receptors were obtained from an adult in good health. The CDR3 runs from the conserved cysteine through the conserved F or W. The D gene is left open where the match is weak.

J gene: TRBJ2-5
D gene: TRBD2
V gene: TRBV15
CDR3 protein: CATSRASGLETQYF
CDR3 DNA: TGTGCCACCAGCAGAGCTAGCGGATTAGAGACCCAGTACTTC

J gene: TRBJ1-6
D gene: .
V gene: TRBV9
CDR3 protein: CASSLDRDADSPLHF
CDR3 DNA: TGTGCCAGCAGCTTGGACCGGGACGCCGATTCACCCCTCCACTTT

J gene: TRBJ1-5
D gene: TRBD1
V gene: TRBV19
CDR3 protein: CASGRRDRDHQPQHF
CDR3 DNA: TGTGCCAGTGGACGTAGGGACAGGGACCATCAGCCCCAGCATTTT

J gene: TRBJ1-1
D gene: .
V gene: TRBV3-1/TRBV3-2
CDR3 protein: CASSQDPEVLAFF
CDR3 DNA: TGTGCCAGCAGCCAAGATCCCGAAGTCTTAGCTTTCTTT

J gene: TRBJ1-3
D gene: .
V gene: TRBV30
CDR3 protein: CAWSAGGNTIYF
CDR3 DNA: TGTGCCTGGAGTGCGGGTGGAAACACCATATATTTT

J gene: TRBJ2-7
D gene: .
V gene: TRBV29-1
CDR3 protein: CSVEKPGVGEQYF
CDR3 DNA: TGCAGCGTTGAAAAGCCAGGGGTAGGAGAGCAGTACTTC

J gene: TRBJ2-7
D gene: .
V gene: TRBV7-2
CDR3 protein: CASSLVDPPREQYF
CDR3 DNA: TGTGCCAGCAGCTTAGTAGACCCCCCGCGCGAGCAGTACTTC

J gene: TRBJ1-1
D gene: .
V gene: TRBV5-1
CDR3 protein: CASSFQTAMNTEAFF
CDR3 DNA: TGCGCCAGCAGCTTTCAGACAGCAATGAACACTGAAGCTTTCTTT

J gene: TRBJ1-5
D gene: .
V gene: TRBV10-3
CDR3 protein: CAISERGGQPQHF
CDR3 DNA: TGTGCCATCAGTGAAAGGGGTGGGCAGCCCCAGCATTTT

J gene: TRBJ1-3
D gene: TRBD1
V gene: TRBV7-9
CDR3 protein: CASSGDRDPNTIYF
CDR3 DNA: TGTGCCAGCAGCGGGGACAGGGATCCTAACACCATATATTTT

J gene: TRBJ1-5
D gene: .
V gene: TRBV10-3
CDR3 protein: CAISVEQGNQPQHF
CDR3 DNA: TGTGCCATCAGTGTGGAACAGGGCAATCAGCCCCAGCATTTT

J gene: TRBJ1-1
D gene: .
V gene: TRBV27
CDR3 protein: CASSLLPGGGTEAFF
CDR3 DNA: TGTGCCAGCAGTTTATTGCCCGGCGGGGGCACTGAAGCTTTCTTT

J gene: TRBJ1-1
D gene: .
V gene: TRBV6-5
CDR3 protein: CASLVGTEAFF
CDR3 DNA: TGTGCCAGCCTTGTTGGCACTGAAGCTTTCTTT